The rows below give T cell receptor beta chains drawn from one sample of a study of T cell responses to AZD1222 COVID-19 vaccine. TCRdb's copy holds only in-frame clones and misses some; the assay was immunoSEQ multiplex PCR. The sample carries 150,000 to 200,000 clones, approximately 95% recorded once. Material: peripheral blood, obtained on day 0 of AZD1222 vaccination. These receptors all stem from an adult in good health. Both conserved end residues are part of each CDR3. D genes are given only for firm matches. Not every row has a clone size; where given, it reads once, few, many or a size class.

V,size,J,D,CDR3,DNA
TRBV18,-,TRBJ1-1,TRBD1,CASSPPDRGEAFF,TGTGCCAGCTCACCACCCGACAGGGGTGAAGCTTTCTTT
TRBV5-4,-,TRBJ1-4,-,CASSLEAGSNEKLFF,TGTGCCAGCAGCTTGGAGGCGGGGAGTAATGAAAAACTGTTTTTT
TRBV6-5,once,TRBJ1-2,TRBD1,CASSYSQGNFNGYTF,TGTGCCAGCAGTTACTCACAGGGGAATTTTAATGGCTACACCTTC
TRBV3-1/TRBV3-2,-,TRBJ1-2,-,CASSQRKRLYYGYTF,TGTGCCAGCAGCCAAAGAAAAAGGCTGTACTATGGCTACACCTTC
TRBV29-1,-,TRBJ2-3,-,CSGRGTYTDTQYF,TGCAGCGGTCGAGGCACCTACACAGATACGCAGTATTTT
TRBV6-5,-,TRBJ1-2,-,CASSTGGSSLYGYTF,TGTGCCAGCAGTACCGGGGGGAGTTCCCTCTATGGCTACACCTTC
TRBV29-1,-,TRBJ1-1,-,CSVVQGATEAFF,TGCAGCGTTGTACAGGGAGCCACTGAAGCTTTCTTT
TRBV6-6,-,TRBJ2-7,TRBD1,CASSPIGQGAYEQYF,TGTGCCAGCAGCCCCATCGGGCAGGGGGCTTACGAGCAGTACTTC
TRBV27,-,TRBJ2-1,-,CASSPQRDSLTHNEQFF,TGTGCCAGCAGTCCCCAGAGGGACTCCTTAACCCACAATGAGCAGTTCTTC
TRBV7-6,-,TRBJ1-4,-,CASSLGGNNEKLFF,TGTGCCAGCAGTCTAGGGGGTAATAATGAAAAACTGTTTTTT